The clone carrying this T cell receptor beta chain has a handful of counts. Its antigen is not identified. At one end, the junction sequence differs from germline, possibly due to a read error. The same CDR3 arises from other DNA sequences in this sample as well. The data were obtained in a study of cytomegalovirus exposure and HLA in healthy donors. On the study more broadly: Around 200 million T cells yielded some 100 million unique TCR beta sequences, as an earlier analysis found. The study's findings and limits: For most TCR sequences rarity was the rule, although some public TCRs occurred in many donors.

Vbeta (60) and Jbeta (13) primers were used in the PCR. Clones were sequenced by immunoSEQ multiplex PCR, and TCRdb holds only the in-frame ones, with some missing. Of tens of thousands of clones in the sample, approximately 70% were seen once. CDR3 length: 17 amino acids. CDR1 SGHTS and CDR2 YDEGEE come from the germline V gene. Input material: PBMCs. The chain employs TRBV5-8 and TRBJ2-5; D is perhaps TRBD2 (6 bases). The clonotype was recovered from a woman in her sixties or seventies in good health and CMV-seropositive. CDR3 region: CASSQDTVADPKETQYF. In DNA, the CDR3 is TGCGCCAGCAGCCAAGATACGGTAGCGGACCCTAAAGAGACCCAGTACTTC.